This is a list of T cell receptor beta chains from one sample in a study of beta chain features in type 1 diabetes. Here immunoSEQ multiplex PCR was the method, and the copy in TCRdb shows in-frame clones only, minus some. The data contain 300,000 to 400,000 clones, about a tenth of them singletons. The source material was central memory CD4+ T cells from blood. These receptors all come from a man aged 30 to 45 with type 1 diabetes. Each CDR3 is given with its conserved first and last residue. The D gene is left open where the match is weak. Clone size appears in some rows only: once, few, many, or a class for an expanded clone.

D gene: .; V gene: TRBV4-1; J gene: TRBJ1-1; clone size: few; CDR3 DNA: TGCGCCAGCAGCCGTTCACTTCAGGGAACAACTGAAGCTTTCTTT; CDR3 protein: CASSRSLQGTTEAFF
D gene: .; V gene: TRBV4-1; J gene: TRBJ1-2; clone size: .; CDR3 DNA: TGCGCCAGCAGCCAAGGGACAGACTATGGCTACACCTTC; CDR3 protein: CASSQGTDYGYTF
D gene: .; V gene: TRBV28; J gene: TRBJ1-3; clone size: many; CDR3 DNA: TGTGCCAGCAGTACACAGGGTGGAAACACCATATATTTT; CDR3 protein: CASSTQGGNTIYF
D gene: TRBD2; V gene: TRBV5-1; J gene: TRBJ2-5; clone size: few; CDR3 DNA: TGCGCCAGCAGCTTGGGGGGACTAGGGATCCAAGAGACCCAGTACTTC; CDR3 protein: CASSLGGLGIQETQYF
D gene: .; V gene: TRBV9; J gene: TRBJ1-1; clone size: .; CDR3 DNA: TGTGCCAGCAGCGGGAATGATGAAGCTTTCTTT; CDR3 protein: CASSGNDEAFF
D gene: .; V gene: TRBV28; J gene: TRBJ1-4; clone size: few; CDR3 DNA: TGTGCCACCCGAGTTGAAAAACTGTTTTTT; CDR3 protein: CATRVEKLFF
D gene: .; V gene: TRBV27; J gene: TRBJ1-6; clone size: .; CDR3 DNA: TGTGCCAGCCAAAGCTCCTATAATTCACCCCTCCACTTT; CDR3 protein: CASQSSYNSPLHF
D gene: .; V gene: TRBV5-6; J gene: TRBJ1-6; clone size: few; CDR3 DNA: TGTGCCAGCAGCTTGGATGCAGGCTCACCCCTCCACTTT; CDR3 protein: CASSLDAGSPLHF
D gene: .; V gene: TRBV6-5; J gene: TRBJ1-2; clone size: .; CDR3 DNA: TGTGCCAGCAAAGAAGACGTCTATGGCTACACCTTC; CDR3 protein: CASKEDVYGYTF
D gene: .; V gene: TRBV28; J gene: TRBJ2-5; clone size: many; CDR3 DNA: TGTGCCAGCAGTTTACGGCGGGGCCACCAAGAGACCCAGTACTTC; CDR3 protein: CASSLRRGHQETQYF
D gene: .; V gene: TRBV28; J gene: TRBJ1-4; clone size: .; CDR3 DNA: TGTGCCAGCAGTGGAGCGACAGGCTATAATGAAAAACTGTTTTTT; CDR3 protein: CASSGATGYNEKLFF
D gene: .; V gene: TRBV2; J gene: TRBJ2-3; clone size: .; CDR3 DNA: TGTGCCACCGGCAGGGGGGGCACAGATACGCAGTATTTT; CDR3 protein: CATGRGGTDTQYF
D gene: .; V gene: TRBV19; J gene: TRBJ2-3; clone size: few; CDR3 DNA: TGTGCCAGTAGACCACACGATTTGAGGACGGATACGCAGTATTTT; CDR3 protein: CASRPHDLRTDTQYF
D gene: TRBD1; V gene: TRBV6-6; J gene: TRBJ2-7; clone size: few; CDR3 DNA: TGTGCCAGCAGTCTTCGGGACAGGGGTTCCGAGCAGTACTTC; CDR3 protein: CASSLRDRGSEQYF
D gene: .; V gene: TRBV7-6; J gene: TRBJ2-3; clone size: many; CDR3 DNA: TGTGCCAGCAGCCCCGCGCTCTCAATCGCGCAGTATTTT; CDR3 protein: CASSPALSIAQYF
D gene: TRBD2; V gene: TRBV29-1; J gene: TRBJ2-1; clone size: .; CDR3 DNA: TGCAGCGTCCTTACTAGCGGGGGCTACAATGAGCAGTTCTTC; CDR3 protein: CSVLTSGGYNEQFF
D gene: TRBD1; V gene: TRBV6-6; J gene: TRBJ1-2; clone size: many; CDR3 DNA: TGTGCCAGCAGTTCCGGACAGGGCCAAAACTATGGCTACACCTTC; CDR3 protein: CASSSGQGQNYGYTF
D gene: .; V gene: TRBV4-3; J gene: TRBJ1-5; clone size: few; CDR3 DNA: TGCGCCAGCAGCCAAGAGGGGGGCCCGAGCAATCAGCCCCAGCATTTT; CDR3 protein: CASSQEGGPSNQPQHF
D gene: TRBD2; V gene: TRBV6-5; J gene: TRBJ2-7; clone size: .; CDR3 DNA: TGTGCCAGCAGTCTCGGCGGGGGGGCTTACGAGCAGTACTTC; CDR3 protein: CASSLGGGAYEQYF
D gene: .; V gene: TRBV29-1; J gene: TRBJ1-4; clone size: few; CDR3 DNA: TGCAGCATGAGGGGTTCGGCTAATGAAAAACTGTTTTTT; CDR3 protein: CSMRGSANEKLFF
D gene: TRBD2; V gene: TRBV9; J gene: TRBJ2-3; clone size: few; CDR3 DNA: TGTGCCAGCAGCGCACTAGCGGGGTGGGGTACGCAGTATTTT; CDR3 protein: CASSALAGWGTQYF
D gene: .; V gene: TRBV6-5; J gene: TRBJ2-7; clone size: .; CDR3 DNA: TGTGCCAGCAGTTACTTGGGGGGCTACGAGCAGTACTTC; CDR3 protein: CASSYLGGYEQYF
D gene: TRBD2; V gene: TRBV4-3; J gene: TRBJ2-3; clone size: .; CDR3 DNA: TGCGCCAGCAGGTCACTAGCGGGTAGCACAGATACGCAGTATTTT; CDR3 protein: CASRSLAGSTDTQYF
D gene: .; V gene: TRBV30; J gene: TRBJ1-6; clone size: few; CDR3 DNA: TGTGCCTGGAGTCAGACAGATGGGGCCCTCCACTTT; CDR3 protein: CAWSQTDGALHF
D gene: .; V gene: TRBV6-5; J gene: TRBJ2-5; clone size: few; CDR3 DNA: TGTGCCAGCAGTTACGCCCCGTGGGAGACCCAGTACTTC; CDR3 protein: CASSYAPWETQYF
D gene: .; V gene: TRBV9; J gene: TRBJ2-3; clone size: .; CDR3 DNA: TGTGCCAGCAGCCAGGACCATGCCGCCACAGATACGCAGTATTTT; CDR3 protein: CASSQDHAATDTQYF
D gene: TRBD1; V gene: TRBV6-6; J gene: TRBJ2-1; clone size: few; CDR3 DNA: TGTGCCAGCAAACCGGGACAGGGGTACAATGAGCAGTTCTTC; CDR3 protein: CASKPGQGYNEQFF
D gene: .; V gene: TRBV2; J gene: TRBJ2-3; clone size: .; CDR3 DNA: TGTGCCAGCAGTGTTAGCACAGATACGCAGTATTTT; CDR3 protein: CASSVSTDTQYF
D gene: .; V gene: TRBV4-3; J gene: TRBJ1-1; clone size: few; CDR3 DNA: TGCGCCAGCAGCCAAGATCAGGGAGGGAACACTGAAGCTTTCTTT; CDR3 protein: CASSQDQGGNTEAFF
D gene: .; V gene: TRBV7-2; J gene: TRBJ1-5; clone size: few; CDR3 DNA: TGTGCCAGCAGCTTAGAAAGTCCAGGGCCCCAGCATTTT; CDR3 protein: CASSLESPGPQHF
D gene: TRBD2; V gene: TRBV5-1; J gene: TRBJ2-3; clone size: few; CDR3 DNA: TGCGCCAGCAGCTTGGCACTAGCGGGGGGTAGTCACACAGATACGCAGTATTTT; CDR3 protein: CASSLALAGGSHTDTQYF
D gene: TRBD2; V gene: TRBV7-6; J gene: TRBJ2-3; clone size: .; CDR3 DNA: TGTGCCAGCAGCTTAGATTCGGGACTAGCGTTGGATACGCAGTATTTT; CDR3 protein: CASSLDSGLALDTQYF